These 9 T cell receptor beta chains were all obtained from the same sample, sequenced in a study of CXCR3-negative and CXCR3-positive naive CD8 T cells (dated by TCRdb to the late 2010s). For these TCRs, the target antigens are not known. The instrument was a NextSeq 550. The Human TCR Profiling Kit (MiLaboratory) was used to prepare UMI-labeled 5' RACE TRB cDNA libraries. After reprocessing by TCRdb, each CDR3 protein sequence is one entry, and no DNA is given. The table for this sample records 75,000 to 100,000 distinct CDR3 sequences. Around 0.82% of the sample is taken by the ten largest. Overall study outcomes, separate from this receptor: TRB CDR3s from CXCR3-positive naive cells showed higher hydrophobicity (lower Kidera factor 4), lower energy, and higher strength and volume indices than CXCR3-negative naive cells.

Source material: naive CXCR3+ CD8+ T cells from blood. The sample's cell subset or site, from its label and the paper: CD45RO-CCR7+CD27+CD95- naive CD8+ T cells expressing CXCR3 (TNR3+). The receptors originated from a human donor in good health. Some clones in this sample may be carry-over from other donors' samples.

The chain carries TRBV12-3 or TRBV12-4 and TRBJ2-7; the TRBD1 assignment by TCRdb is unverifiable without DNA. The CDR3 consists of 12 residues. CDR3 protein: CASMGGSYEQYF.

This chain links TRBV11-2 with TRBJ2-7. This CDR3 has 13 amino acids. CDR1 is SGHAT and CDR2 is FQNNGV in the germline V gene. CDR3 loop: CASSLAPAYGQYF.

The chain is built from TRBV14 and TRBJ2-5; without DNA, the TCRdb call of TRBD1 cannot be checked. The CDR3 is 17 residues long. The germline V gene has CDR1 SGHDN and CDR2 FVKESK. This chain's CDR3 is CASSRRGSGALQETQYF.

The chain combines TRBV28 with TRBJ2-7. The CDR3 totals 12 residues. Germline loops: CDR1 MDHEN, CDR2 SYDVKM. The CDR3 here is CASSPYSDEQYF.

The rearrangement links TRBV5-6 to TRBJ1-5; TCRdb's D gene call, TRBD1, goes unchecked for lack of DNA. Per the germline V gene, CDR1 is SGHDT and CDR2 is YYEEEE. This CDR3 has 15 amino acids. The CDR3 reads CASSLDGGGNQPQHF.

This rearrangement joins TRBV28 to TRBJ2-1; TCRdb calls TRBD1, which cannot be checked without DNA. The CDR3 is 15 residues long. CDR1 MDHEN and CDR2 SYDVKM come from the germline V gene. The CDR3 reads CASSYYQMGRGEQFF.

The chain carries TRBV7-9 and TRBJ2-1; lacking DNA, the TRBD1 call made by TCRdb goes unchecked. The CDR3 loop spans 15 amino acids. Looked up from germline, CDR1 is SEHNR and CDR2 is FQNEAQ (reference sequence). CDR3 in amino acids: CASTLTTGDHNEQFF.

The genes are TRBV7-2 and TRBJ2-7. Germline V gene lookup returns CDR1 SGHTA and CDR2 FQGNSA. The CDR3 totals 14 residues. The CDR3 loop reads CASSLEGTPYEQYF.

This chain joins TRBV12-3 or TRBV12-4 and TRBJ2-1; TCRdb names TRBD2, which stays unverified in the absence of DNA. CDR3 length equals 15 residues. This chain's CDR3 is CASSFPTAGHNEQFF.